This T cell receptor beta chain is from a study of cytomegalovirus exposure and HLA in healthy donors. The PCR had 60 Vbeta and 13 Jbeta primers. The assay was immunoSEQ multiplex PCR, and TCRdb's table has in-frame clones only and misses some. The data show about 140,000 clones, about three quarters seen once. Notes on the study in general: Specificity for CMV antigens was confirmed in vitro for a few of the CMV-associated chains.

Germline lookup yields CDR1 MNHEY and CDR2 SMNVEV (reference sequence). The V end was cut by 6 bases, the J end by 0 bases, with 15 bases between. CDR3 length equals 15 residues. A remark on this clone: The antigen remains undetermined.

The chain links TRBV27 to TRBJ2-7; weak D call: TRBD2 (6 bases). What was sequenced was PBMCs. The receptor was isolated from a female donor in good health and CMV-seronegative. The CDR3 loop reads CASSSLAKSSYEQYF. DNA for the CDR3: TGTGCCAGCAGCTCACTAGCAAAGAGCTCCTACGAGCAGTACTTC.